Following are 19 T cell receptor beta chains from one sample sequenced in a study of shared clonotypes between healthy human individuals. Data came from immunoSEQ multiplex PCR; TCRdb stores just in-frame clones and leaves some out. Of nearly 1 million clones in the sample, 76% are singletons; the top ten hold nearly 1.5%. The sequenced material came from memory CD4+ T cells sorted from blood. Subset in this sample: CD45RA-negative fraction. The receptor source for this set is a man aged 18 to 29 in good health.

This clone was seen only once. This chain uses TRBV30 with TRBJ2-2; no reliable D call. Per germline, CDR1 GTSNPN and CDR2 SVGIG (reference sequence). The CDR3 runs to 14 residues. V was pared by 0 bases and J by 6 bases, with 11 bases between. The CDR3 here is CAWSVSIPPGELFF. CDR3 nucleotide sequence: TGTGCCTGGAGTGTCAGCATTCCACCCGGGGAGCTGTTTTTT.

V gene TRBV11-2 combines with J gene TRBJ1-1, with TRBD1 matching 7 bases. V lost 5 bases to trimming and J lost 5 bases; unmatched junction nucleotides: 8. This CDR3 contains 14 residues. CDR1 and CDR2 from the germline V gene are SGHAT and FQNNGV. As DNA, the CDR3 is TGTGCCAGCAGCCCCCAACAGGGGAGGACTGAAGCTTTCTTT. Amino acids: CASSPQQGRTEAFF.

The rearrangement uses TRBV6-5 and TRBJ1-1, with TRBD1 as a possible D gene (6 bases). V was trimmed by 6 bases and J by 5 bases, leaving 16 bases between them. The CDR3 has 14 amino acids. Germline CDR1 and CDR2: MNHEY and SVGAGI. The CDR3 protein is CASRPQGLWTEAFF. The DNA of the CDR3 is TGTGCCAGCAGACCACAGGGCTTGTGGACTGAAGCTTTCTTT.

The chain has TRBV5-1 and TRBJ2-3; no definite D call. CDR3 length: 14 residues. The V end was cut by 1 base, the J end by 1 base, with 7 bases between. Germline CDR1 is SGHRS and CDR2 is YFSETQ. Here the CDR3 reads CASSLWSGTDTQYF. The DNA for the CDR3 is TGCGCCAGCAGCTTGTGGTCGGGCACAGATACGCAGTATTTT.

This clone was picked up one time. The rearrangement uses TRBV7-2 and TRBJ2-2, with a weak D call TRBD1 (5 bases). Trimming shortened V by 2 bases and J by 6 bases, and 13 bases separated the two germline ends. This CDR3 spans 15 amino acids. Germline values: CDR1 SGHTA, CDR2 FQGNSA. The CDR3 sequence is CASSLMAGKAGELFF. In DNA, the CDR3 is TGTGCCAGCAGCTTAATGGCAGGGAAGGCCGGGGAGCTGTTTTTT. The whole variable domain, filled in from reference TRBV7-2 and TRBJ2-2, reads GAGVSQSPSNKVTEKGKDVELRCDPISGHTALYWYRQSLGQGLEFLIYFQGNSAPDKSGLPSDRFSAERTGGSVSTLTIQRTQQEDSAVYLCASSLMAGKAGELFFGEGSRLTVL.

The V and J genes are TRBV28 and TRBJ1-2; D remains ambiguous. Germline CDR1 is MDHEN and CDR2 is SYDVKM. The CDR3 is made up of 12 amino acids. V lost 5 bases to trimming and J lost 5 bases, with 9 bases between them. The CDR3 region has the DNA TGTGCCAGCAGTCCCTCGAGGTATGGCTACACCTTC. Its protein product is CASSPSRYGYTF.

The chain joins TRBV27 to TRBJ2-5; TRBD1 is a possible D gene (5 bases). This CDR3 region has 18 residues. Germline-derived CDR1 and CDR2 are MNHEY and SMNVEV (reference sequence). Trimming removed 2 bases at V and 5 bases at J, with 24 bases between. CDR3 region: CASSLRGARERLGETQYF. The CDR3, as DNA: TGTGCCAGCAGTTTAAGGGGTGCCAGGGAACGCTTGGGGGAGACCCAGTACTTC.

J is TRBJ2-5 and V is TRBV29-1, with 8 bases identical to TRBD1. V was clipped by 7 bases and J by 1 base; unmatched bases: 8. CDR1 and CDR2 from the germline V gene are SQVTM and ANQGSEA. The CDR3 sequence is 14 residues long. In nucleotides, the CDR3 is TGCAGCGCAGGGGGCAGGTCCTTCCAAGAGACCCAGTACTTC. Translated, it gives CSAGGRSFQETQYF.

In regard to this clone: The junction and the germline gene differ at one end; a read error may be behind it. The CDR3 coding sequence is TGTGCTAGCAGCCCTTCCGACGGGACTAGCACAGATACGCAGTATTTT. Translation: CASSPSDGTSTDTQYF. The V and J genes are TRBV7-7 and TRBJ2-3; D might be TRBD2 (6 bases). Per germline, CDR1 SSHAT and CDR2 FNYEAQ (reference sequence). This CDR3 has 16 amino acids.

Details on this clone: At the DNA level, this CDR3 is encoded by other sequences in the same sample as well. This chain connects TRBV28 to TRBJ2-7; 10 bases are shared with TRBD2. CDR1 is MDHEN, CDR2 SYDVKM, per germline. Losses at the gene ends were 1 base for V and 4 bases for J; bases not matched to a gene: 4. This CDR3 has 15 amino acids. CDR3 in DNA: TGTGCCAGCAGTTTATACGCTAGCGGGGGTTACGAGCAGTACTTC. This sequence encodes CASSLYASGGYEQYF. Full variable domain (outside the CDR3, taken from reference TRBV28 and TRBJ2-7): DVKVTQSSRYLVKRTGEKVFLECVQDMDHENMFWYRQDPGLGLRLIYFSYDVKMKEKGDIPEGYSVSREKKERFSLILESASTNQTSMYLCASSLYASGGYEQYFGPGTRLTVT.

This CDR3 reads CASRSQGVNTEAFF. Written as DNA, the CDR3 is TGCGCCAGCAGATCACAGGGAGTGAACACTGAAGCTTTCTTT. The chain combines TRBV5-1 with TRBJ1-1; D is possibly TRBD1 (6 bases). Germline CDR1 SGHRS, CDR2 YFSETQ. V was cut by 5 bases and J by 0 bases, with 11 bases left in between. The CDR3 covers 14 residues.

For the CDR3, the DNA is TGTGCCAGCAGTCAAGACGAGGACACTGAAGCTTTCTTT. Its protein product is CASSQDEDTEAFF. The chain couples TRBV7-9 to TRBJ1-1; D unclear. Germline V lookup: CDR1 SEHNR, CDR2 FQNEAQ (reference sequence). V was cut by 6 bases and J by 3 bases, with 11 bases left in between. The CDR3 runs to 13 residues.

This clone appeared once. The chain links TRBV7-9 to TRBJ2-3; 13 bases line up with TRBD2. The CDR3 covers 15 residues. Trimming cost V 4 bases and J 5 bases; bases outside gene matches: 3. Germline assignment: CDR1 SEHNR and CDR2 FQNEAQ (reference sequence). This CDR3 reads CASSSGTSGIDTQYF. The CDR3 bases are TGTGCCAGCAGCTCAGGGACTAGCGGGATAGATACGCAGTATTTT.

This clone was seen just once. This chain uses TRBV6-5 with TRBJ1-2; the match to TRBD1 covers 8 bases. The germline CDR1 and CDR2 sequences are MNHEY and SVGAGI. Losses at the gene ends were 2 bases for V and 5 bases for J; bases not matched to a gene: 4. The CDR3 consists of 14 residues. The CDR3 DNA sequence: TGTGCCAGCAGTTACACGGACAGGGCTTATGGCTACACCTTC. Its protein is CASSYTDRAYGYTF.

This CDR3 is CASSGVSLRWETQYF. The CDR3 DNA sequence: TGTGCCAGCAGTGGGGTTAGCTTGAGGTGGGAGACCCAGTACTTC. J is TRBJ2-5 and V is TRBV6-1; no definite D call. Germline CDR1 is MNHNS and CDR2 is SASEGT. Trimming cost V 4 bases and J 5 bases, with 17 bases left between them. The CDR3 loop spans 15 amino acids.

The V gene is TRBV28, the J gene TRBJ2-7; D perhaps matches TRBD2 (5 bases). Trimming pared 7 bases from V and 3 bases from J, leaving 16 bases between. The CDR3 has 14 amino acids. Germline V gives CDR1 MDHEN, CDR2 SYDVKM. CDR3 DNA: TGTGCCAGCACCCCCAGGACTGGAGGCTACGAGCAGTACTTC. Translating gives CASTPRTGGYEQYF. Together with reference TRBV28 and TRBJ2-7, the CDR3 gives the full variable domain: DVKVTQSSRYLVKRTGEKVFLECVQDMDHENMFWYRQDPGLGLRLIYFSYDVKMKEKGDIPEGYSVSREKKERFSLILESASTNQTSMYLCASTPRTGGYEQYFGPGTRLTVT.

There are a few counts of this clone. A junction end diverges from the germline sequence, so it may reflect a read error. The chain couples TRBV10-2 to TRBJ2-7; 10 bases align to TRBD2. Looked up from germline, CDR1 is WSHSY and CDR2 is SAAADI. The CDR3 contains 15 residues. CDR3 region: CASTERLAGSSEQYF. CDR3 bases: TGCGCCAGCACCGAAAGACTAGCGGGTTCCTCCGAGCAGTACTTC.

For this clone: Within the sample, other DNA sequences also encode this same CDR3. The rearrangement joins TRBV28 to TRBJ1-4; 7 bases agree with TRBD1. The germline CDR1 and CDR2 sequences are MDHEN and SYDVKM. The CDR3 is 14 residues long. J was trimmed by 5 bases and V by 6 bases; bases with no gene match: 6. This CDR3 is CASSSGQANEKLFF. The CDR3 DNA reads TGTGCCAGCAGCAGCGGACAGGCAAATGAAAAACTGTTTTTT.

This clone appeared a single time. This rearrangement joins TRBV7-9 to TRBJ2-5, with 7 bases fitting TRBD1. Germline V gives CDR1 SEHNR, CDR2 FQNEAQ (reference sequence). The CDR3 loop spans 15 amino acids. Trimming cost V 4 bases and J 5 bases; bases outside gene matches: 10. In DNA, the CDR3 is TGTGCCAGCAGCTCTACAGGGGCCTGGGGGGAGACCCAGTACTTC. This gives the protein CASSSTGAWGETQYF.